These 10 T cell receptor beta chains were sequenced from one sample in a study of T cell responses to AZD1222 COVID-19 vaccine. The method was immunoSEQ multiplex PCR; TCRdb's version includes in-frame clones alone and lacks a portion of them. The sample has over 150,000 clones, about nine tenths seen once. This specimen was peripheral blood, taken on day 0 of AZD1222 vaccination. Receptors originate from an adult in good health.

The chain joins TRBV15 to TRBJ2-5; D ambiguous. Germline V gene lookup returns CDR1 LNHNV and CDR2 YYDKDF (reference sequence). The V end lost 1 base, the J end lost 5 bases, and 11 bases lay between the germline ends. This CDR3 spans 14 amino acids. The DNA of the CDR3 is TGTGCCACCAGCAGAGGTCAGACCCGGGAGACCCAGTACTTC. It encodes CATSRGQTRETQYF.

The chain has TRBV15 and TRBJ2-3; TRBD1 aligns across 9 bases. This CDR3 is 17 amino acids long. Unmatched junction bases numbered 10, after V lost 2 bases and J lost 4 bases. Germline assignment: CDR1 LNHNV and CDR2 YYDKDF (reference sequence). CDR3 in DNA: TGTGCCACCAGCAGATCACCGGGACAGGGCGGCCCAGATACGCAGTATTTT. This gives the protein CATSRSPGQGGPDTQYF.

The chain has TRBV6-2 or TRBV6-3 and TRBJ2-7; tentative D call: TRBD2 (6 bases). Trimming took 0 bases from V and 2 from J, leaving 14 bases between them. The CDR3 covers 16 residues. The germline gives CDR1 MNHEY, CDR2 SVGEGT. DNA for the CDR3: TGTGCCAGCAGTTACTCGAGTAGCGGAGGACCCTACGAGCAGTACTTC. Translation: CASSYSSSGGPYEQYF.

This rearrangement joins TRBV14 to TRBJ2-7; TRBD2 aligns across 9 bases. The V and J ends lost 2 bases and 5 bases, in that order; junction bases with no gene match: 4. CDR1 and CDR2 (germline): SGHDN, FVKESK. The CDR3 has 14 amino acids. The CDR3 DNA reads as TGTGCCAGCAGCCAACCGGGACTAGCAGACGAGCAGTACTTC. This encodes CASSQPGLADEQYF.

The chain is built from TRBV5-6 and TRBJ1-1; D is unresolved. This CDR3 contains 15 residues. Trimming cost V 3 bases and J 0 bases, with 12 bases left between them. Germline loops: CDR1 SGHDT, CDR2 YYEEEE. CDR3 region: CASSSEGRMNTEAFF. For the CDR3, the DNA is TGTGCCAGCAGCTCAGAAGGTAGGATGAACACTGAAGCTTTCTTT.

J is TRBJ2-7 and V is TRBV3-1 (or the pseudogene TRBV3-2); 14 bases are a match to TRBD2. The CDR3 is 18 amino acids. With 0 bases clipped from V and 6 bases from J, the junction kept 10 bases outside the gene matches. CDR1 is LGHDT, CDR2 YNNKEL, per germline (reference sequence). The CDR3 here is CASSQEVGTSGRNSEQYF. CDR3 nucleotide sequence: TGTGCCAGCAGCCAAGAGGTGGGGACTAGCGGGAGAAACAGCGAGCAGTACTTC.

The chain employs TRBV21-1 and TRBJ2-7; TRBD1 is the table's D call, not checked against the DNA. TRBV21-1 is given as a pseudogene. This CDR3 has 19 residues. CDR3 bases: TGTGCCAGCAGTCAAAACCCCCAGTTCCCGCAGGGGGGCTCCTACGAGCAGTACTTC. It is translated as CASSQNPQFPQGGSYEQYF.

This sequence joins TRBV9 and TRBJ2-7, with D perhaps being TRBD1 or TRBD2 (5 bases each). Per germline, CDR1 SGDLS and CDR2 YYNGEE. This CDR3 contains 14 residues. Trimming took off 0 bases at V and 2 bases at J, with 9 bases between the two ends. The CDR3 sequence is CASSVVPGPYEQYF. The CDR3 DNA reads as TGTGCCAGCAGCGTAGTACCGGGGCCCTACGAGCAGTACTTC.

The chain joins TRBV19 to TRBJ1-2, with TRBD1 identical over 8 bases. Per germline, CDR1 LNHDA and CDR2 SQIVND (reference sequence). V lost 5 bases, J lost 4 bases, and 6 bases stayed unmatched. The CDR3 is 14 residues long. Here the CDR3 DNA reads TGTGCCAGTAGTCCGAGACAGGGGAGCTATGGCTACACCTTC. Residues: CASSPRQGSYGYTF.

This chain uses TRBV9 with TRBJ1-1; D not resolved. CDR1 is SGDLS, CDR2 YYNGEE, per germline. The CDR3 is 15 residues long. Trimming removed 5 bases from V and 6 bases from J, with 20 bases in between. CDR3 bases: TGTGCCAGCAGTGCTAACGGGAGGGCGCCGGCTGAAGCTTTCTTT. This translates into CASSANGRAPAEAFF.